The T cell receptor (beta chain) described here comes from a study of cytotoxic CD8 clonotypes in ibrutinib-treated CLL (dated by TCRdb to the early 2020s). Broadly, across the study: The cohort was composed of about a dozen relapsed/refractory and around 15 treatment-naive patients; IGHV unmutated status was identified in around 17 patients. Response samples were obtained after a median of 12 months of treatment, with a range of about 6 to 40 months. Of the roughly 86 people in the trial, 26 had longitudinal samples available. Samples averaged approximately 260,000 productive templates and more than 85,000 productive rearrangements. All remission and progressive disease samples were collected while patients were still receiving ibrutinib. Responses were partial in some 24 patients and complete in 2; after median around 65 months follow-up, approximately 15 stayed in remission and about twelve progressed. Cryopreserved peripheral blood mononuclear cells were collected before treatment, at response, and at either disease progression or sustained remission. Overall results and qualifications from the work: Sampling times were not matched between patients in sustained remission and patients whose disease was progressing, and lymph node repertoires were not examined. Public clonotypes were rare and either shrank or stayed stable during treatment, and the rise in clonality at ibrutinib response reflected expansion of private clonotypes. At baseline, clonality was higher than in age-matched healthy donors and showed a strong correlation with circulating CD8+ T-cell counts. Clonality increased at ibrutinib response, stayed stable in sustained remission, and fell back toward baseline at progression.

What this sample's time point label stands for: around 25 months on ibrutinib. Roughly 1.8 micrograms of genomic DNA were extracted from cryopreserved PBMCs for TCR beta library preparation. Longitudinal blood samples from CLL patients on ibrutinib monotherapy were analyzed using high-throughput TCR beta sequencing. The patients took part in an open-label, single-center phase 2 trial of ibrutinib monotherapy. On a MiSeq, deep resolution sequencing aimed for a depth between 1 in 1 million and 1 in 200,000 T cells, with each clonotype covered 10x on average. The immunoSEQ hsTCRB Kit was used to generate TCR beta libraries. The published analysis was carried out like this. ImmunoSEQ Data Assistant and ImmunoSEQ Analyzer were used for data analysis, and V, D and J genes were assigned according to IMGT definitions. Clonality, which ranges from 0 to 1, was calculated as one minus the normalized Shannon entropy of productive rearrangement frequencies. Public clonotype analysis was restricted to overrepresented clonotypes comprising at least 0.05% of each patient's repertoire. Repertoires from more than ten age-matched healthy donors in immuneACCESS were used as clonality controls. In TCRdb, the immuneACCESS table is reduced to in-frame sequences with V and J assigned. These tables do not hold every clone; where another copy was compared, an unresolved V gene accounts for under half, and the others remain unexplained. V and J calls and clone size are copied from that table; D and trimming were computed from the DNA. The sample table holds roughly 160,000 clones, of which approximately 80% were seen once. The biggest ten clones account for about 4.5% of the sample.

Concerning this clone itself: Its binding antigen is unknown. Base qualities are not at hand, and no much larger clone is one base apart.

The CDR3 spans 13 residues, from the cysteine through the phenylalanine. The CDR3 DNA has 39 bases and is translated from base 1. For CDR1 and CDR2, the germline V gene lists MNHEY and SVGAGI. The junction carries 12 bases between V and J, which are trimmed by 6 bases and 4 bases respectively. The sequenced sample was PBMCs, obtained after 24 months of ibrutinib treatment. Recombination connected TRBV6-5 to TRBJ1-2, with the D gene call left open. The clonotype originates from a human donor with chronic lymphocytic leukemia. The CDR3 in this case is CASSSQGRYGYTF. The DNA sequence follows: TGTGCCAGCAGCTCCCAAGGACGCTATGGCTACACCTTC.